The 21 T cell receptor beta chains below come from one sample, sequenced in a study of shared clonotypes between healthy human individuals. The data were produced by immunoSEQ multiplex PCR, yet TCRdb's version contains in-frame clones alone and is incomplete. Here the sample spans over 2 million clones, roughly 95% being singletons. The material sequenced was naive CD4+ T cells sorted from blood. The subset: CD45RA+ positively selected. The receptors originated from a man aged 18-30 years in good health.

V and J are TRBV2 and TRBJ2-1, with 9 bases matching TRBD2. J gave up 6 bases and V 11 bases, and 11 bases lay outside the gene matches. This CDR3 has 14 amino acids. In germline, CDR1 is SNHLY, CDR2 FYNNEI. The CDR3 DNA reads as TGTGCCTGCACCCAGCGGGGGGTCTCCAATGAGCAGTTCTTC. It translates to CACTQRGVSNEQFF. Full variable domain (missing parts from reference TRBV2 and TRBJ2-1): EPEVTQTPSHQVTQMGQEVILRCVPISNHLYFYWYRQILGQKVEFLVSFYNNEISEKSEIFDDQFSVERPDGSNFTLKIRSTKLEDSAMYFCACTQRGVSNEQFFGPGTRLTVL.

The genes are TRBV4-1 and TRBJ1-5, with 7 bases lining up with TRBD1. V trimming: 3 bases; J trimming: 7 bases; junction bases outside the gene matches: 9. Germline V lookup: CDR1 MGHRA, CDR2 YSYEKL. The CDR3 covers 15 residues. The CDR3 nucleotides are TGCGCCAGCAGCCACAACAGGGGCGGGGACCAGCCCCAGCATTTT. As protein: CASSHNRGGDQPQHF.

The V gene is TRBV6-5, the J gene TRBJ2-1, with D maybe TRBD2 (5 bases). This CDR3 spans 12 amino acids. Trimming took off 3 bases at V and 14 bases at J, with 14 bases between the two ends. Germline V gene lookup returns CDR1 MNHEY and CDR2 SVGAGI. CDR3 in DNA: TGTGCCAGCAGTTATAACCGACGGGATGAGTTCTTC. It codes for CASSYNRRDEFF.

J is TRBJ2-7 and V is TRBV9, with D maybe TRBD2 (6 bases). This CDR3 comprises 14 residues. The germline gives CDR1 SGDLS, CDR2 YYNGEE. The germline V and J ends were trimmed by 3 bases and 0 bases, with 10 bases remaining between them. CDR3 sequence reads: CASSAGLHSYEQYF. In nucleotides, the CDR3 is TGTGCCAGCAGCGCGGGACTCCACTCCTACGAGCAGTACTTC.

The chain joins TRBV7-9 to TRBJ2-7; weak D call: TRBD1 (5 bases). The V end was cut by 3 bases, the J end by 2 bases, with 11 bases between. In germline, CDR1 is SEHNR, CDR2 FQNEAQ (reference sequence). This CDR3 has 14 residues. CDR3 sequence reads: CASSFQTAPYEQYF. The DNA for the CDR3 is TGTGCCAGCAGCTTCCAGACAGCTCCCTACGAGCAGTACTTC.

The rearrangement uses TRBV28 and TRBJ2-7; TRBD1 aligns across 8 bases. V lost 2 bases and J lost 3; bases outside the gene matches: 6. The germline V gene encodes CDR1 MDHEN and CDR2 SYDVKM. This CDR3 has 15 residues. The DNA of the CDR3 is TGTGCCAGCAGTTTACCCGGGACAGGATACTACGAGCAGTACTTC. Amino acids: CASSLPGTGYYEQYF.

V and J are TRBV6-6 and TRBJ2-6, with unresolved D. This CDR3 is built from 15 residues. Per the germline V gene, CDR1 is MNHNY and CDR2 is SVGAGI (reference sequence). Trimming cost V 4 bases and J 4 bases, with 11 bases left between them. CDR3 region: CASSFLVEGANVLTF. CDR3 nucleotide sequence: TGTGCCAGCAGTTTTCTAGTGGAAGGGGCCAACGTCCTGACTTTC.

The rearrangement uses TRBV29-1 and TRBJ2-5; D possibly corresponds to TRBD1 (6 bases). V dropped 7 bases and J dropped 2 bases, with 14 bases sitting between them. The CDR3 has 13 amino acids. Germline loops: CDR1 SQVTM, CDR2 ANQGSEA. The CDR3 nucleotides read TGCAGCGCCGAAGGACAGCTACAAGAGACCCAGTACTTC. Amino acid sequence: CSAEGQLQETQYF.

This clone was found once. Compared with germline, one end of the junction differs, possibly owing to a read error. The chain links TRBV7-2 to TRBJ2-7, with 7 nucleotides matching TRBD1. CDR3 length equals 16 residues. Germline V gene sequence: CDR1 SGHTA, CDR2 FQGNSA. The CDR3 nucleotides read TGTGCCAGCAGCACCACCATCCGGACAGGATTCCACGAGCAGTGCTTC. It is translated as CASSTTIRTGFHEQCF.

The chain joins TRBV7-2 to TRBJ2-4; TRBD2 might be the D (5 bases). Germline assignment: CDR1 SGHTA and CDR2 FQGNSA. The CDR3 is 14 residues long. V lost 4 bases, J lost 6 bases, and 13 bases lay in between. The CDR3 DNA reads as TGTGCCAGCAGCTCCCTCAGAGGGAGAAACATTCAGTACTTC. Its protein is CASSSLRGRNIQYF.

This clone occurred a few times. The rearrangement joins TRBV19 to TRBJ1-5; a weak D match, TRBD1 (5 bases). This CDR3 has 17 residues. Between the trimmed V and J ends, which lost 5 bases and 4 bases, there was a span of 21 bases. Germline loops: CDR1 LNHDA, CDR2 SQIVND (reference sequence). The CDR3 coding sequence is TGTGCCAGTAGTGGAACCGGGACCGGTATTCTTAATCAGCCCCAGCATTTT. Translated, it gives CASSGTGTGILNQPQHF.

J is TRBJ1-5 and V is TRBV19; D is possibly TRBD1 (5 bases). With 6 bases removed from V and 5 bases from J, the gap between germline ends came to 20 bases. In germline, CDR1 is LNHDA, CDR2 SQIVND (reference sequence). The CDR3 is 16 residues long. This chain's CDR3 is CASSYGTSPMDQPQHF. Written as DNA, the CDR3 is TGTGCCAGTAGCTACGGGACTTCCCCCATGGATCAGCCCCAGCATTTT.

The genes are TRBV6-5 and TRBJ2-1; D possibly corresponds to TRBD1 (6 bases). Germline loops: CDR1 MNHEY, CDR2 SVGAGI. This CDR3 has 10 amino acids. The CDR3 reads CTTGLHEQFF. The CDR3 region has the DNA TGTACCACAGGGCTGCATGAGCAGTTCTTC.

As regards this clone: Distinct nucleotide sequences in the sample also encode this CDR3. The J gene is TRBJ2-3, the V gene TRBV6-1; no definite D call. Per the germline V gene, CDR1 is MNHNS and CDR2 is SASEGT. Trimming removed 4 bases from V and 0 bases from J, with 2 bases in between. The CDR3 extends over 12 amino acids. CDR3 in amino acids: CASSVSTDTQYF. CDR3 DNA sequence: TGTGCCAGCAGTGTAAGCACAGATACGCAGTATTTT.

The gene calls are TRBV29-1 and TRBJ2-5; D unclear. Per germline, CDR1 SQVTM and CDR2 ANQGSEA. This CDR3 has 11 amino acids. V dropped 5 bases and J dropped 5 bases, with 9 bases sitting between them. The DNA for the CDR3 is TGCAGCGTTATCCCGGAGGAGACCCAGTACTTC. Translation gives CSVIPEETQYF. Full variable domain (remainder filled in from reference TRBV29-1 and TRBJ2-5): SAVISQKPSRDICQRGTSLTIQCQVDSQVTMMFWYRQQPGQSLTLIATANQGSEATYESGFVIDKFPISRPNLTFSTLTVSNMSPEDSSIYLCSVIPEETQYFGPGTRLLVL.

The chain combines TRBV2 with TRBJ1-4; 8 bases are a match to TRBD1. V lost 7 bases to trimming and J lost 3 bases; unmatched junction nucleotides: 4. Germline assignment: CDR1 SNHLY and CDR2 FYNNEI. This CDR3 has 14 residues. CDR3 in DNA: TGTGCCAGCACCCCGGGACAGGCTAATGAAAAACTGTTTTTT. Translating it yields CASTPGQANEKLFF.

The chain has TRBV9 and TRBJ1-4; 8 bases line up with TRBD1. This CDR3 is 15 amino acids long. V shed 4 bases and J 8 bases; nucleotides not matched to a gene: 10. CDR1 is SGDLS, CDR2 YYNGEE, per germline. CDR3 in DNA: TGTGCCAGCAGCTCGTCCGGACAGGGTTCCGAAAAACTGTTTTTT. This sequence encodes CASSSSGQGSEKLFF.

This rearrangement joins TRBV15 to TRBJ1-1; TRBD1 agrees at 8 bases. Germline V CDR1 and CDR2: LNHNV, YYDKDF (reference sequence). The CDR3 totals 18 residues. V dropped 0 bases and J dropped 4; count of bases not matched to a gene: 13. The CDR3 sequence is CATSRDSGTGFWATEAFF. In DNA form, the CDR3 reads TGTGCCACCAGCAGAGATTCAGGGACAGGCTTCTGGGCCACTGAAGCTTTCTTT.

This chain joins TRBV5-1 and TRBJ2-7; 8 bases map to TRBD2. The length of the CDR3 is 16 residues. V was clipped by 2 bases and J by 2 bases; unmatched bases: 9. The germline gives CDR1 SGHRS, CDR2 YFSETQ. Here the CDR3 reads CASSFSPGLGAYEQYF. Here the CDR3 DNA reads TGCGCCAGCAGCTTTTCCCCGGGACTAGGGGCCTACGAGCAGTACTTC.

The V gene is TRBV10-3, the J gene TRBJ1-1; the D is unclear. Germline loops: CDR1 ENHRY, CDR2 SYGVKD. Deletions cut 7 bases from V and 1 base from J, with 13 bases between. This CDR3 has 14 amino acids. The CDR3 region is CAITPTQPNTEAFF. CDR3 in DNA: TGTGCCATCACCCCGACACAGCCGAACACTGAAGCTTTCTTT.

On this clone: Other nucleotide sequences in the sample specify the same CDR3. The J gene is TRBJ1-5, the V gene TRBV11-2; no definite D call. The germline V gene encodes CDR1 SGHAT and CDR2 FQNNGV. V was shortened by 5 bases and J by 1 base, with 9 bases between the two germline ends. This CDR3 comprises 14 residues. CDR3 coding DNA: TGTGCCAGCAGCCCCTCGGGGAGCAATCAGCCCCAGCATTTT. Its translation is CASSPSGSNQPQHF.